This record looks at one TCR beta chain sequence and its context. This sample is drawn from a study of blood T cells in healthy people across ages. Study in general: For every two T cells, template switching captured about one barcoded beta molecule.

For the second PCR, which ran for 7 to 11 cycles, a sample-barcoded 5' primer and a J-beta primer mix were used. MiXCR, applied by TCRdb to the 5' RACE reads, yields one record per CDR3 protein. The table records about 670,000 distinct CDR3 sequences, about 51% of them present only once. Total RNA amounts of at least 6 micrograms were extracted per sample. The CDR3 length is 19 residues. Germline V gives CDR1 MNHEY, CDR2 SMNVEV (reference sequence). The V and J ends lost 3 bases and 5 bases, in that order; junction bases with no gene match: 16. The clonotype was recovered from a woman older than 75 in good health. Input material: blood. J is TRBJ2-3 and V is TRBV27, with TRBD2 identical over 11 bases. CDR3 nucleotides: TGTGCCAGCAGTTTGGTTACTAGCGGGAGTAACCCGATGAAAGATACGCAGTATTTT. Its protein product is CASSLVTSGSNPMKDTQYF.